The following is a T cell receptor (beta chain) sequence with its context. Primers used in a second PCR of about 7 to 12 cycles were a sample-barcoded 5' primer and a J-beta primer mix. TCRdb recomputed calls from the 5' RACE reads with MiXCR, one row per CDR3 protein. This table has roughly 1.9 million distinct CDR3 sequences, approximately 40% appearing once. Per sample, a minimum of 6.5 million PBMCs were isolated. V was pared by 3 bases and J by 2 bases, with 8 bases between. CDR3 length: 13 residues. Germline loops: CDR1 MNHEY, CDR2 SMNVEV (reference sequence). These data originate in a study of blood T cells in healthy people across ages.

The source material was blood. The chain joins TRBV27 to TRBJ2-7; D remains ambiguous. The TCR was taken from a human donor in good health. CDR3 region: CASSFGHAYEQYF. The CDR3 nucleotides read TGTGCCAGCAGTTTCGGCCATGCCTACGAGCAGTACTTC.